The rows below give T cell receptor beta chains drawn from one sample of a study of response to subunit inactivated influenza vaccine. TCRdb re-analysed the RT-PCR reads in MiXCR, keeping a single row per CDR3 protein. This sample carries approximately 570,000 distinct CDR3 sequences, approximately 7.7% of them seen once, and the ten largest clones take 10% to 15%. The specimen was PBMCs from blood, collected approximately 25 months after vaccination. Receptors originate from a man between 50 and 69 years old who received an inactivated influenza vaccine. Each CDR3 is given with its conserved first and last residue. The D gene is left open where the match is weak. Clone size is not always given. Where it is, it says once, few, many or a class for expanded clones.

DNA: TGCGCCAGCAGCCAAGATGTGACTAGCGGGGGGTGGAGGGAGCAGTTCTTC
CDR3: CASSQDVTSGGWREQFF
size: -
J: TRBJ2-1
V: TRBV4-1
D: TRBD2

DNA: TGTGCCAGTTGCCAAGATCCTAGCGGGAGCTTTGAGCAGTTCTTC
CDR3: CASCQDPSGSFEQFF
size: -
J: TRBJ2-1
V: TRBV4-2
D: TRBD2

DNA: TGTGCCAGCAGCCCGGGACTAGCGGCTAGCACAGATACGCAGTATTTT
CDR3: CASSPGLAASTDTQYF
size: many
J: TRBJ2-3
V: TRBV2
D: TRBD2

DNA: TGTGCCAGCAGTTTGCGGACACGGGGATTCACAGATACGCAGTATTTT
CDR3: CASSLRTRGFTDTQYF
size: few
J: TRBJ2-3
V: TRBV28
D: -

DNA: TGTGCCAGCAGTAGGGGCGTCGCTAGCACCGGGGAGCTGTTTTTT
CDR3: CASSRGVASTGELFF
size: -
J: TRBJ2-2
V: TRBV6-1
D: -

DNA: TGTGCCAGCAGCTTCTTCTTAGCGGGGAAATCCTACAATGAGCAGTTCTTC
CDR3: CASSFFLAGKSYNEQFF
size: -
J: TRBJ2-1
V: TRBV11-2
D: TRBD2

DNA: TGTGCCAGCAGCCGGGCGTTAGGAGGACCCTCCTACAATGAGCAGTTCTTC
CDR3: CASSRALGGPSYNEQFF
size: many
J: TRBJ2-1
V: TRBV6-1
D: -

DNA: TGTGCCAGCAGCGTTCAGCCCGGGACTGGACAAGAGACCCAGTACTTC
CDR3: CASSVQPGTGQETQYF
size: few
J: TRBJ2-5
V: TRBV9
D: -

DNA: TGCGCCAGCAGCTGGGCCACCGGGGAGCTGTTTTTT
CDR3: CASSWATGELFF
size: few
J: TRBJ2-2
V: TRBV5-1
D: -

DNA: TGCGCCAGCAGCCAATCGGGGGCCCGGGGAAACACCGGGGAGCTGTTTTTT
CDR3: CASSQSGARGNTGELFF
size: few
J: TRBJ2-2
V: TRBV4-3
D: -

DNA: TGTGCCAGCAGCTTAGGTTACTATTCACCCCTCCACTTT
CDR3: CASSLGYYSPLHF
size: many
J: TRBJ1-6
V: TRBV7-3
D: -

DNA: TGTGCCAGCAGTTCTCGGCAGCTTCTCGAGCAGTACTTC
CDR3: CASSSRQLLEQYF
size: -
J: TRBJ2-7
V: TRBV6-2/TRBV6-3
D: -

DNA: TGTGCACCCGCCCAGCGGGGAGACAATGAGCAGTTCTTC
CDR3: CAPAQRGDNEQFF
size: -
J: TRBJ2-1
V: TRBV21-1
D: -

DNA: TGCAGCGCGACAGGGAGCACATACAATGAGCAGTTCTTC
CDR3: CSATGSTYNEQFF
size: many
J: TRBJ2-1
V: TRBV29-1
D: TRBD1

DNA: TGCGCCAGCAGCTTGGCCCCCGGGACAGGGGTCACAAACTATGGCTACACCTTC
CDR3: CASSLAPGTGVTNYGYTF
size: few
J: TRBJ1-2
V: TRBV5-1
D: TRBD1

DNA: TGTGCCAGCAAGATATGGACAGCGGCTTACGAGCAGTACTTC
CDR3: CASKIWTAAYEQYF
size: few
J: TRBJ2-7
V: TRBV6-2/TRBV6-3
D: -

DNA: TGCGCCAGCAGCTTGAAGGGGGATACGCAGTATTTT
CDR3: CASSLKGDTQYF
size: many
J: TRBJ2-3
V: TRBV5-1
D: -

DNA: TGTGCCAGCCTTAATGGGGGGCTCTCGGCAGATACGCAGTATTTT
CDR3: CASLNGGLSADTQYF
size: many
J: TRBJ2-3
V: TRBV5-5
D: -

DNA: TGTGCCAGCAGCCTGCAGAGGGGAGGGGGCTACGAGCAGTACTTC
CDR3: CASSLQRGGGYEQYF
size: many
J: TRBJ2-7
V: TRBV27
D: -

DNA: TGTGCCAGCAGCATGACAGGGGGTGGGGCCAACGTCCTGACTTTC
CDR3: CASSMTGGGANVLTF
size: -
J: TRBJ2-6
V: TRBV7-3
D: TRBD1

DNA: TGTGCCAGCAGCTTAGTAGCGGGGAGCACAGATACGCAGTATTTT
CDR3: CASSLVAGSTDTQYF
size: many
J: TRBJ2-3
V: TRBV7-2
D: TRBD2

DNA: TGCAGCGGAGGGGTAGGGGACGAGCAGTACTTC
CDR3: CSGGVGDEQYF
size: few
J: TRBJ2-7
V: TRBV29-1
D: -

DNA: TGTGCCAGCAGCTTCTGGGGGAGCGAGCAGTACTTC
CDR3: CASSFWGSEQYF
size: -
J: TRBJ2-7
V: TRBV5-6
D: -

DNA: TGTGCCAGCAGCCCCCGCCGGACCTCGGGGGGCCTGTTCAATGAGCAGTTCTTC
CDR3: CASSPRRTSGGLFNEQFF
size: -
J: TRBJ2-1
V: TRBV11-1
D: -

DNA: TGTGCCAGCAGCGCAGGACAGGGAGGGGAGACCCAGTACTTC
CDR3: CASSAGQGGETQYF
size: few
J: TRBJ2-5
V: TRBV9
D: -

DNA: TGCGCCAGCAGCCAAGAAGTAAGGGACAGGACCCTGTTTTTT
CDR3: CASSQEVRDRTLFF
size: many
J: TRBJ1-4
V: TRBV4-3
D: TRBD1

DNA: TGTGCCTGCTTTACAGGGGGCTTTACTGAAGCTTTCTTT
CDR3: CACFTGGFTEAFF
size: many
J: TRBJ1-1
V: TRBV27
D: TRBD1

DNA: TGTGCCAGCAGCCAACCGTTGTTAGCGGGGGTTCAAGAGACCCAGTACTTC
CDR3: CASSQPLLAGVQETQYF
size: -
J: TRBJ2-5
V: TRBV3-1
D: TRBD2

DNA: TGCAGCGCCCTAGCGGGAGACGTAAACATTCAGTACTTC
CDR3: CSALAGDVNIQYF
size: few
J: TRBJ2-4
V: TRBV29-1
D: TRBD2

DNA: TGTGCCAGCAGCTTGGCTAGTGAGTGGGGTGAGCAGTTCTTC
CDR3: CASSLASEWGEQFF
size: few
J: TRBJ2-1
V: TRBV5-6
D: -

DNA: TGTGCCAGCAGTTTTACAGGGGCTGGAAACACCATATATTTT
CDR3: CASSFTGAGNTIYF
size: many
J: TRBJ1-3
V: TRBV12-3/TRBV12-4
D: TRBD1

DNA: TGTGCCACCGGAGCAAGCTCTGGGGCCAACGTCCTGACTTTC
CDR3: CATGASSGANVLTF
size: many
J: TRBJ2-6
V: TRBV19
D: -

DNA: TGTGCCAGCAGCCATACACTAAGTAGACTAGTATTC
CDR3: CASSHTLSRLVF
size: many
J: TRBJ2-1
V: TRBV12-3/TRBV12-4
D: -

DNA: TGTGCCAGCAGCCAAACAGGGGGGATCGGTGAAGCTTTCTTT
CDR3: CASSQTGGIGEAFF
size: many
J: TRBJ1-1
V: TRBV3-1
D: TRBD1

DNA: TGTGCCAGCAGTTTACCGGGACAGGGAGGCACCAATGAGCAGTTCTTC
CDR3: CASSLPGQGGTNEQFF
size: few
J: TRBJ2-1
V: TRBV12-3/TRBV12-4
D: TRBD1

DNA: TGTGCCAGCAGCAGGTTAGGGACAGCAGCTAACTATGGCTACACCTTC
CDR3: CASSRLGTAANYGYTF
size: few
J: TRBJ1-2
V: TRBV7-2
D: TRBD1

DNA: TGTGCTAGCAGCTACGGGCAGTACAATGAGCAGTTCTTC
CDR3: CASSYGQYNEQFF
size: many
J: TRBJ2-1
V: TRBV7-7
D: -

DNA: TGTGCCAGCAGCTTAGGAGCGGCGGGGAGGGGGGCAGATACGCAGTATTTT
CDR3: CASSLGAAGRGADTQYF
size: few
J: TRBJ2-3
V: TRBV7-2
D: -

DNA: TGCAGTGCTAGAGGGACTTTTAACAATGAGCAGTTCTTC
CDR3: CSARGTFNNEQFF
size: few
J: TRBJ2-1
V: TRBV20-1
D: -

DNA: TGTGCCAGCAGTTTGGGGCCTATCGGTGGCTACACCTTC
CDR3: CASSLGPIGGYTF
size: few
J: TRBJ1-2
V: TRBV6-5
D: -

DNA: TGTGCCAGCTCACCAAACATTTTTGGGAAGGGGGACACTGAAGCTTTCTTT
CDR3: CASSPNIFGKGDTEAFF
size: few
J: TRBJ1-1
V: TRBV18
D: -

DNA: TGTGCCACCAAGTCCACAGCGAACACTGAAGCTTTCTTT
CDR3: CATKSTANTEAFF
size: few
J: TRBJ1-1
V: TRBV28
D: -

DNA: TGTGCCAGCAGTTCACCCTTAAAGGGGGGCCCCTACGAGCAGTACTTC
CDR3: CASSSPLKGGPYEQYF
size: -
J: TRBJ2-7
V: TRBV27
D: -

DNA: TGCAGTGCTAGAGCGGTGCTTGCGCGGGAGCAGTTCTTC
CDR3: CSARAVLAREQFF
size: -
J: TRBJ2-1
V: TRBV20-1
D: -

DNA: TGTGCCAGCTCACCCCAAAACAGGAACACTGAAGCTTTCTTT
CDR3: CASSPQNRNTEAFF
size: many
J: TRBJ1-1
V: TRBV18
D: -

DNA: TGTGCCAGCAGTGAGAGCACTACCCTTTTCCTGGATACGCAGTATTTT
CDR3: CASSESTTLFLDTQYF
size: -
J: TRBJ2-3
V: TRBV25-1
D: -

DNA: TGCGCCAGCAGCTTTTCTCGGACGAGCGATACGCAGTATTTT
CDR3: CASSFSRTSDTQYF
size: -
J: TRBJ2-3
V: TRBV5-1
D: -

DNA: TGCGCCAGCAGCCCGGGGACGGACCTGTCTCAAAATTCACCCCTCCACTTT
CDR3: CASSPGTDLSQNSPLHF
size: few
J: TRBJ1-6
V: TRBV5-1
D: -

DNA: TGTGCCAGCAGCCAGAGGGGAGACGGAAATCAGCCCCAGCATTTT
CDR3: CASSQRGDGNQPQHF
size: -
J: TRBJ1-5
V: TRBV3-1
D: -

DNA: TGTGCCAGCAGTTTCGTCTCTACCTACAATGAGCAGTTCTTC
CDR3: CASSFVSTYNEQFF
size: many
J: TRBJ2-1
V: TRBV12-3/TRBV12-4
D: -

DNA: TGTGCCAGCAGTTGGGCAGCTAGCAATCAGCCCCAGCATTTT
CDR3: CASSWAASNQPQHF
size: many
J: TRBJ1-5
V: TRBV27
D: -